The clone carrying this T cell receptor (beta chain) was counted only a few times. Antigen specificity is unknown. These data come from a study of T and B cells in COVID-19 patients. Study context: Of approximately 21 active-infection patients, roughly eleven were critically ill with mechanical ventilation or extracorporeal membrane oxygenation. Study outcomes and limitations: Symptomatic-phase blood samples from mildly ill patients and early samples from severe cases were scarce.

From blood, 250-500 ng of genomic DNA served as TRB template. Multiplex PCR with BIOMED2 TRB-A/B primer pools amplified TRB rearrangements. MiXCR, applied by TCRdb to the multiplex PCR reads, yields one record per CDR3 protein. The sample shows around 13,000 distinct CDR3 sequences, roughly 25% of them seen only once. The source is a human donor who had recovered from COVID-19. The sequenced sample consisted of blood.

CDR3 coding DNA: TGTGCCAGCACCCCGGGGGGCGGCTACACCTTC. Encoded protein: CASTPGGGYTF. The chain recombines TRBV19 with TRBJ1-2; weak D call: TRBD1 (6 bases). The CDR3 extends over 11 amino acids. V was clipped by 9 bases and J by 8 bases, with 13 bases between them. Germline CDR1 is LNHDA and CDR2 is SQIVND (reference sequence).